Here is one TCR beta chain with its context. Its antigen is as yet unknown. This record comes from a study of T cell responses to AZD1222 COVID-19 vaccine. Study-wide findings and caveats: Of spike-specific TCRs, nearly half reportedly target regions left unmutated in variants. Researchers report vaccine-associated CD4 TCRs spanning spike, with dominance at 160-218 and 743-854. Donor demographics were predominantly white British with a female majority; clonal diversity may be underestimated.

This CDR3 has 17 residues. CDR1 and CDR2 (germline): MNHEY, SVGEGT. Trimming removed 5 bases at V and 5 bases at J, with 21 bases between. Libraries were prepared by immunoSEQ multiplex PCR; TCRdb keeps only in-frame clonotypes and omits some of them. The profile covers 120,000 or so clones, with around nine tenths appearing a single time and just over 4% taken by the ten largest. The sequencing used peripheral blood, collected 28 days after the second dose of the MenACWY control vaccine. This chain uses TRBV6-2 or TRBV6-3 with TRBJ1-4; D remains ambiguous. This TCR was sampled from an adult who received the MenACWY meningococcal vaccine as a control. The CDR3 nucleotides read TGTGCCAGCAGTCGCCTCATCGGCAAGGTAGCGAATGAAAAACTGTTTTTT. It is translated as CASSRLIGKVANEKLFF.